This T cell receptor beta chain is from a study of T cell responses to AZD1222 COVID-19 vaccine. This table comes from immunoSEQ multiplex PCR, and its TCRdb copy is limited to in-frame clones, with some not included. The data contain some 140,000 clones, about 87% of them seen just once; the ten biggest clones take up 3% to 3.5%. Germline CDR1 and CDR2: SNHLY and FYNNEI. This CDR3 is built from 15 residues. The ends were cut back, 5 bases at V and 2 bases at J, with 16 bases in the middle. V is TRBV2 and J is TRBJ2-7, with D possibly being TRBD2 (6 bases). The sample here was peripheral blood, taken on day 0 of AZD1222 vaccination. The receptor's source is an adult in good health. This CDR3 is CASSSQTEGPYEQYF. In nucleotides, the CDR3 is TGTGCCAGCAGTAGCCAAACGGAGGGGCCCTACGAGCAGTACTTC.